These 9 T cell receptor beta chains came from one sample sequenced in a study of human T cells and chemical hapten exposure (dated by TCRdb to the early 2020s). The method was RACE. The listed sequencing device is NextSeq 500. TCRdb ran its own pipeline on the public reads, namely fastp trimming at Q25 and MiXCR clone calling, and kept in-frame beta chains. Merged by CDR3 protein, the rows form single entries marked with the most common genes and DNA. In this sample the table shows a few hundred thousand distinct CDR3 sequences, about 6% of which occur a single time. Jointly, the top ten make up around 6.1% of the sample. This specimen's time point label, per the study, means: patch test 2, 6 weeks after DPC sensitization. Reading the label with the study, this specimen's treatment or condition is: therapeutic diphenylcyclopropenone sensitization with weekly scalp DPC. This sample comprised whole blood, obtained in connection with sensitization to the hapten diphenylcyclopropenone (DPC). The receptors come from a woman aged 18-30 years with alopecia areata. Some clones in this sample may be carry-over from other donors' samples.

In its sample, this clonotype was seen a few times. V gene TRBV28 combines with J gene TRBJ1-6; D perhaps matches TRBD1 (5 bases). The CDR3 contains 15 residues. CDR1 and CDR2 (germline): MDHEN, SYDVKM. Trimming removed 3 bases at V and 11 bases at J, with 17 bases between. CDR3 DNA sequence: TGTGCCAGCAGTTTCGCCGGGACCGCTATTCCACCCCTCCACTTT. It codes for CASSFAGTAIPPLHF.

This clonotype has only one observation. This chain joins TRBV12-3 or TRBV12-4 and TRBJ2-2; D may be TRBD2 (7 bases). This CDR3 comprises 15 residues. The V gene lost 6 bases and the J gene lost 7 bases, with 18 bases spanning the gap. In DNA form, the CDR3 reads TGTGCCAGCAGGCCCAGTGGGGGGGCGTTCGGGGAGCTGTTTTTT. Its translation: CASRPSGGAFGELFF.

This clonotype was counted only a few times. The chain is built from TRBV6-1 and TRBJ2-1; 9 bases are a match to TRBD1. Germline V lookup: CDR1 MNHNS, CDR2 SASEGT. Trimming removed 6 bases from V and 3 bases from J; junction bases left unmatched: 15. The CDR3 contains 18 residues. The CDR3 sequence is CASSPGQGSSPIYNEQFF. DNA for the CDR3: TGTGCCAGCAGCCCCGGACAGGGGAGTTCTCCCATCTACAATGAGCAGTTCTTC.

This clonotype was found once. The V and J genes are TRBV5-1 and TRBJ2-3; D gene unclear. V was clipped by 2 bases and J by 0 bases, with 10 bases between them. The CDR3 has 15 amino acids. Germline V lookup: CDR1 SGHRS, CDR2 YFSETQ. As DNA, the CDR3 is TGCGCCAGCAGCTTTTTCAGCGAGAGCACAGATACGCAGTATTTT. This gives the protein CASSFFSESTDTQYF. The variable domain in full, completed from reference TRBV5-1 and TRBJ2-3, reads KAGVTQTPRYLIKTRGQQVTLSCSPISGHRSVSWYQQTPGQGLQFLFEYFSETQRNKGNFPGRFSGRQFSNSRSEMNVSTLELGDSALYLCASSFFSESTDTQYFGPGTRLTVL.

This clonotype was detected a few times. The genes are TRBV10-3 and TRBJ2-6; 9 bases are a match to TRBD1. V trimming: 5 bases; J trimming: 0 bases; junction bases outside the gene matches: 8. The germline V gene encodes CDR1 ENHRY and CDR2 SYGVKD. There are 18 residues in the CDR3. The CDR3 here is CAISTRTGVSSGANVLTF. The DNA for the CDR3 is TGTGCCATCAGTACCAGGACAGGGGTTAGCTCTGGGGCCAACGTCCTGACTTTC.

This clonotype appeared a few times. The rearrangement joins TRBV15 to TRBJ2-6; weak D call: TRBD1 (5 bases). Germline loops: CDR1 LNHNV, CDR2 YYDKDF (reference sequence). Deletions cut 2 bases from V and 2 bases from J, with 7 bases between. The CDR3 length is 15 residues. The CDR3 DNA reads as TGTGCCACCAGCAGACAGGGCCCTGGGGCCAACGTCCTGACTTTC. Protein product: CATSRQGPGANVLTF.

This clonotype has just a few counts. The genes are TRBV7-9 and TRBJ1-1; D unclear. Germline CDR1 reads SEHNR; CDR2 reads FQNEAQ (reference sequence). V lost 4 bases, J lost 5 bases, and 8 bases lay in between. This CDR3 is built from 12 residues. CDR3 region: CASSSDGTEAFF. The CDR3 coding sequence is TGTGCCAGCAGCTCGGACGGTACTGAAGCTTTCTTT. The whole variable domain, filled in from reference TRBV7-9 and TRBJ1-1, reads DTGVSQNPRHKITKRGQNVTFRCDPISEHNRLYWYRQTLGQGPEFLTYFQNEAQLEKSRLLSDRFSAERPKGSFSTLEIQRTEQGDSAMYLCASSSDGTEAFFGQGTRLTVV.

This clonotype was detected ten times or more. The CDR3 DNA follows: TGCAGCGTTGCCCAGACAATGAACACTGAAGCTTTCTTT. Protein sequence: CSVAQTMNTEAFF. The chain links TRBV29-1 to TRBJ1-1; D ambiguous. V was pared by 4 bases and J by 0 bases, with 9 bases between. Germline V CDR1 and CDR2: SQVTM, ANQGSEA. CDR3 size: 13 residues. The full variable domain, rest sourced from reference TRBV29-1 and TRBJ1-1, is SAVISQKPSRDICQRGTSLTIQCQVDSQVTMMFWYRQQPGQSLTLIATANQGSEATYESGFVIDKFPISRPNLTFSTLTVSNMSPEDSSIYLCSVAQTMNTEAFFGQGTRLTVV.

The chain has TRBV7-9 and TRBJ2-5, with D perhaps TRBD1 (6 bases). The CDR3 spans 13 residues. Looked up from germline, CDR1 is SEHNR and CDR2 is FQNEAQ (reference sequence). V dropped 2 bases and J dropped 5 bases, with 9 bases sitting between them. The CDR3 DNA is TGTGCCAGCAGCTTACAGGGGAGCGAGACCCAGTACTTC. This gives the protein CASSLQGSETQYF.